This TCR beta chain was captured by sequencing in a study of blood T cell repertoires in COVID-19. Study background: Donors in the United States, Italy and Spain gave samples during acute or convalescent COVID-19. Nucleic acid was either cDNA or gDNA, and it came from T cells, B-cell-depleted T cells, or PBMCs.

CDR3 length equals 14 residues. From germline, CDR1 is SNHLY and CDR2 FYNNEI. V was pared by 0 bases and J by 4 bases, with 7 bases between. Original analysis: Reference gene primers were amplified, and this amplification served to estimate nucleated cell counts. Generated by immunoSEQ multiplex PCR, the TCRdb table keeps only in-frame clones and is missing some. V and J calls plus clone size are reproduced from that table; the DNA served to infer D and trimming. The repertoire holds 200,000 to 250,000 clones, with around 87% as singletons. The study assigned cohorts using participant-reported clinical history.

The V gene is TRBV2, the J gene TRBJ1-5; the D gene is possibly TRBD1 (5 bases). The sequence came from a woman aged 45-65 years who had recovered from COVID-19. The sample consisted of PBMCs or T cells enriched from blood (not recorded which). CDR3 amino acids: CASSEAAGNQPQHF. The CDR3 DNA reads TGTGCCAGCAGTGAAGCGGCAGGGAATCAGCCCCAGCATTTT.